Reported below is one T cell receptor beta chain. Its matching antigen is unknown. The CDR3 runs 14 residues. Germline CDR1 MGHRA, CDR2 YSYEKL. V was trimmed by 1 base and J by 1 base, leaving 7 bases between them. In the PCR, 60 Vbeta and 13 Jbeta primers were used. Assay used: immunoSEQ multiplex PCR; TCRdb lists only in-frame clones, some missing. The data show over 150,000 clones, around 80% seen once. This specimen comes from a study of cytomegalovirus exposure and HLA in healthy donors. Study conclusions and caveats: For TCR beta chains, V- and J-gene trimming was later linked to a missense DCLRE1C variant. Rare sequences made up most TCRs, while some public TCRs were found in many donors. Presence/absence analyses assumed roughly uniform sequencing depth across donors.

The chain couples TRBV4-1 to TRBJ1-1; D not resolved. This sequence was found in a young man in good health and CMV-seropositive. The sequenced sample was PBMCs. CDR3 region: CASSQGRENTEAFF. The CDR3 DNA reads TGCGCCAGCAGCCAAGGACGGGAGAACACTGAAGCTTTCTTT.